This TCR beta chain was identified in a study of blood T cell repertoires in COVID-19. Repertoires were generated with immunoSEQ multiplex PCR, while TCRdb's copy carries only in-frame clones and drops some. Found here are about 400,000 clones, about 89% of them singletons; the top ten hold approximately 1.2%. The CDR3 sequence is 16 residues long. In germline, CDR1 is MNHEY, CDR2 SVGEGT. Unmatched junction bases numbered 4, after V lost 0 bases and J lost 3 bases. This clone was counted once. This chain links TRBV6-2 or TRBV6-3 with TRBJ2-3, with 9 bases that match TRBD2. The receptor was derived from a man between 35 and 55 years old with acute or convalescent COVID-19. Specimen: peripheral blood. The CDR3, as DNA: TGTGCCAGCAGTTACTCGTCTAGCGGGGAGACAGATACGCAGTATTTT. Translation gives CASSYSSSGETDTQYF.